The 5 T cell receptor beta chains below were found in one sample sequenced in a study of T cell responses to AZD1222 COVID-19 vaccine (dated by TCRdb to about 2021). Library prep was done by the immunoSEQ multiplex PCR assay. TCRdb stores this immuneACCESS table with in-frame sequences only. Part of the clones is absent; in the studies checked, under half of the shortfall reflects unresolved V genes, and no reason is known for the rest. This sample comprises about 69,000 clones, roughly 83% of them detected only once. 25% of the sample belongs to the ten largest clones. The time point label, as the study defines it: about 28 days (+/-7) after the second vaccine dose. The sequencing here drew on peripheral blood, taken 28 days after the second AZD1222 dose. All receptors derive from an adult who received the AZD1222 COVID-19 vaccine.

In DNA, the CDR3 is TGTGCCAGCAAAGGGAAAAATGAAAAACTGTTTTTT. It is translated as CASKGKNEKLFF. The chain combines TRBV7-9 with TRBJ1-4; D is ambiguous. The CDR3 sequence is 12 residues long. The V end lost 7 bases, the J end lost 5 bases, and 8 bases lay between the germline ends. Germline-derived CDR1 and CDR2 are SEHNR and FQNEAQ (reference sequence). The full variable domain, completed using reference TRBV7-9 and TRBJ1-4, is DTGVSQNPRHKITKRGQNVTFRCDPISEHNRLYWYRQTLGQGPEFLTYFQNEAQLEKSRLLSDRFSAERPKGSFSTLEIQRTEQGDSAMYLCASKGKNEKLFFGSGTQLSVL.

V is TRBV20-1 and J is TRBJ2-7; possible D gene TRBD2, 5 bases. Germline V gives CDR1 DFQATT, CDR2 SNEGSKA (reference sequence). Trimming removed 7 bases from V and 3 bases from J, with 7 bases in between. This CDR3 contains 10 residues. CDR3 nucleotides: TGCAGTGTGGGAGACTACGAGCAGTACTTC. Its translation: CSVGDYEQYF.

The chain combines TRBV2 with TRBJ2-3; D unclear. Trimming took 10 bases from V and 3 from J, leaving 17 bases between them. CDR3 length: 14 amino acids. Germline-derived CDR1 and CDR2 are SNHLY and FYNNEI. CDR3 protein: CATQVLGFTDTQYF. Written as DNA, the CDR3 is TGTGCCACCCAAGTACTGGGGTTTACAGATACGCAGTATTTT.

The chain carries TRBV19 and TRBJ2-7, with D uncertain. CDR3 size: 16 residues. Germline loops: CDR1 LNHDA, CDR2 SQIVND (reference sequence). Trimming took off 5 bases at V and 6 bases at J, with 23 bases between the two ends. The DNA for the CDR3 is TGTGCCAGTAGTCCCCGTGGGTCTGCGGTTATAGGCGAGCAGTACTTC. It encodes CASSPRGSAVIGEQYF.

The rearrangement uses TRBV30 and TRBJ2-7; no firm D call. Germline V CDR1 and CDR2: GTSNPN, SVGIG (reference sequence). The CDR3 extends over 12 amino acids. Deletions cut 3 bases from V and 0 bases from J, with 6 bases between. The CDR3 DNA follows: TGTGCCTGGAGCACTCACTCCTACGAGCAGTACTTC. Its translation is CAWSTHSYEQYF.